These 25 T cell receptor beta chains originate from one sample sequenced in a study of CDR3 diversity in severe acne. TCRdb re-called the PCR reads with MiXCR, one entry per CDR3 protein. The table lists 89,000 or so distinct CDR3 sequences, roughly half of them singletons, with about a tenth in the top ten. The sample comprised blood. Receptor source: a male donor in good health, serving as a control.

The CDR3 DNA sequence: TGCAGCGTTGAGGGAGACAGGGTATTCACTGAAGCTTTCTTT. Protein sequence: CSVEGDRVFTEAFF. The J gene is TRBJ1-1, the V gene TRBV29-1; 7 positions match TRBD1. CDR3 length: 14 amino acids. Germline loops: CDR1 SQVTM, CDR2 ANQGSEA. V trimming: 3 bases; J trimming: 4 bases; junction bases outside the gene matches: 8.

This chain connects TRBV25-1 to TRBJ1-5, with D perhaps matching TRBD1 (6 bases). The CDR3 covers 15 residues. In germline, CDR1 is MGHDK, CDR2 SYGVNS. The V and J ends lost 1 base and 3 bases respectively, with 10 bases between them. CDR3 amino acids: CASSESDSLNQPQHF. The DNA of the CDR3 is TGTGCCAGCAGTGAATCGGACAGCCTCAATCAGCCCCAGCATTTT. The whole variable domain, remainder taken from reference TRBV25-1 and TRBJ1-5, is EADIYQTPRYLVIGTGKKITLECSQTMGHDKMYWYQQDPGMELHLIHYSYGVNSTEKGDLSSESTVSRIRTEHFPLTLESARPSHTSQYLCASSESDSLNQPQHFGDGTRLSIL.

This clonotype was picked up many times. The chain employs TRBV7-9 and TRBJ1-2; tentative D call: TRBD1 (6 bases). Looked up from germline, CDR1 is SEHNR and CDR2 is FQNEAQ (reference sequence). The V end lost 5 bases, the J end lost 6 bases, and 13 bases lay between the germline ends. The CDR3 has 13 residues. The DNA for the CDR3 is TGTGCCAGCAGCGTCCAGGGGTTCGATGGCTACACCTTC. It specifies CASSVQGFDGYTF.

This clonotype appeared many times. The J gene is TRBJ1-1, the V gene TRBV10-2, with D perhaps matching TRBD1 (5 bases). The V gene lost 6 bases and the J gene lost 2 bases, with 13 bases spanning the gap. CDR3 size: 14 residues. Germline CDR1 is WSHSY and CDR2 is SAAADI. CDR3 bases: TGCGCCAGCAGCAAGACAGCGCCCAACACTGAAGCTTTCTTT. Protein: CASSKTAPNTEAFF.

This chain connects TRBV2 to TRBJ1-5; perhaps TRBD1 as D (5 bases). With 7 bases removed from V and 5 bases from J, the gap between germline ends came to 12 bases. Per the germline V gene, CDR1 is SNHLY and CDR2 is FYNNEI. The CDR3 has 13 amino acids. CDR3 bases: TGTGCCAGCATGGGGCAGTGGTATCAGCCCCAGCATTTT. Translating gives CASMGQWYQPQHF. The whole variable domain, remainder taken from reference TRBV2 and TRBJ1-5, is EPEVTQTPSHQVTQMGQEVILRCVPISNHLYFYWYRQILGQKVEFLVSFYNNEISEKSEIFDDQFSVERPDGSNFTLKIRSTKLEDSAMYFCASMGQWYQPQHFGDGTRLSIL.

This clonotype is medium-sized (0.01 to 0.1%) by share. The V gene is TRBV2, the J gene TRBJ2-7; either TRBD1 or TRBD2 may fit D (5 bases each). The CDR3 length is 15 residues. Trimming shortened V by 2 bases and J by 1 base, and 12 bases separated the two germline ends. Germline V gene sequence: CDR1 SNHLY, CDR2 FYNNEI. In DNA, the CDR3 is TGTGCCAGCAGTGAATTTCCGGGACGGTCCTACGAGCAGTACTTC. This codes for CASSEFPGRSYEQYF.

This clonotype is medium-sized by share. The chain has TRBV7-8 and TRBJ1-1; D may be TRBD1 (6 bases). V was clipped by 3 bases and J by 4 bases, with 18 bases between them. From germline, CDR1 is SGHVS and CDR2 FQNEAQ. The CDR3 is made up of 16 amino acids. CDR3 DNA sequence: TGTGCCAGCAGCTTGAGATGGACAGTGGGGATCACTGAAGCTTTCTTT. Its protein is CASSLRWTVGITEAFF.

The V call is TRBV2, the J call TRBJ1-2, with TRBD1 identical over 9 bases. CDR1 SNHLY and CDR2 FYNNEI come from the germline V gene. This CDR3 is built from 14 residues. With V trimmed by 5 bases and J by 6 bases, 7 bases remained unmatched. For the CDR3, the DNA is TGTGCCAGCAGTTCCCCCGGACAGGGGAATGGCTACACCTTC. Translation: CASSSPGQGNGYTF. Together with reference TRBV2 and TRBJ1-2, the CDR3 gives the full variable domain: EPEVTQTPSHQVTQMGQEVILRCVPISNHLYFYWYRQILGQKVEFLVSFYNNEISEKSEIFDDQFSVERPDGSNFTLKIRSTKLEDSAMYFCASSSPGQGNGYTFGSGTRLTVV.

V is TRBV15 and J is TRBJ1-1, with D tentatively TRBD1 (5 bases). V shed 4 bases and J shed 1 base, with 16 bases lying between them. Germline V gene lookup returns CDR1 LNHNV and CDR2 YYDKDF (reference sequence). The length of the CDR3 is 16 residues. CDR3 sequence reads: CATSTSARGGNTEAFF. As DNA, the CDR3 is TGTGCCACCAGCACCAGTGCCCGGGGGGGGAACACTGAAGCTTTCTTT. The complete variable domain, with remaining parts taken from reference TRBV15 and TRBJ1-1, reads DAMVIQNPRYQVTQFGKPVTLSCSQTLNHNVMYWYQQKSSQAPKLLFHYYDKDFNNEADTPDNFQSRRPNTSFCFLDIRSPGLGDTAMYLCATSTSARGGNTEAFFGQGTRLTVV.

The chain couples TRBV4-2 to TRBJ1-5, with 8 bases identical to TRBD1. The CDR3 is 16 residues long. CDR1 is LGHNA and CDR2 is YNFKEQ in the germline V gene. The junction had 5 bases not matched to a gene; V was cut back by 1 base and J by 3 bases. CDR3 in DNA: TGTGCCAGCAGCCAAGGGGACAGGATCGCCAATCAGCCCCAGCATTTT. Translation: CASSQGDRIANQPQHF.

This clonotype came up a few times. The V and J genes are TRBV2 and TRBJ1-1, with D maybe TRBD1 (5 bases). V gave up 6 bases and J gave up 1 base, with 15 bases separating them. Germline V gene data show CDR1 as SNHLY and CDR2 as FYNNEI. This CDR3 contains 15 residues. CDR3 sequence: CASRERDGQNTEAFF. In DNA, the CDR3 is TGTGCCAGCAGAGAGCGGGACGGCCAGAACACTGAAGCTTTCTTT.

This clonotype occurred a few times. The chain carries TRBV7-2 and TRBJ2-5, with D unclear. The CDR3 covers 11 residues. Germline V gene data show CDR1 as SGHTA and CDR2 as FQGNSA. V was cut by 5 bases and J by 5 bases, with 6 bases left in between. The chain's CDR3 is CASSPMETQYF. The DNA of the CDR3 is TGTGCCAGCAGCCCTATGGAGACCCAGTACTTC.

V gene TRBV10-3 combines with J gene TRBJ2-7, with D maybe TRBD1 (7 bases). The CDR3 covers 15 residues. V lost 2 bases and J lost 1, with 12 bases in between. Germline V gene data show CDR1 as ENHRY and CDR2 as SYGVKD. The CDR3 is CAISERQGGSYEQYF. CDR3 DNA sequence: TGTGCCATCAGTGAGCGACAGGGAGGATCCTACGAGCAGTACTTC.

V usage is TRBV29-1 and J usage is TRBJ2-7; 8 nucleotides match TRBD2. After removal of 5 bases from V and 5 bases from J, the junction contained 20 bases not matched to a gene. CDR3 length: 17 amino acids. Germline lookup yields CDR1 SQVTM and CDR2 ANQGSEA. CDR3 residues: CSVTLDGRAGSADEQYF. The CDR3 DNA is TGCAGCGTTACCTTGGACGGGAGGGCCGGCTCTGCGGACGAGCAGTACTTC.

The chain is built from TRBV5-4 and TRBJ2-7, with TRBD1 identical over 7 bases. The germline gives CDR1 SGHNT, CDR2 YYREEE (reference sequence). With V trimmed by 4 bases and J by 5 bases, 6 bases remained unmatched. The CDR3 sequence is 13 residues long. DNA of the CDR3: TGTGCCAGCAGCCTCCAGGGGGTCGACGAGCAGTACTTC. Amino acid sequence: CASSLQGVDEQYF.

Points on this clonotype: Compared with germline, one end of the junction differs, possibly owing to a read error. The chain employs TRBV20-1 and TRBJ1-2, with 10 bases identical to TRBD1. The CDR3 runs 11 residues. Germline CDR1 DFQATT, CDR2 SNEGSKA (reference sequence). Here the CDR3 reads CSSRTGGGYTF. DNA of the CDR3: TGCAGTTCTAGGACAGGGGGAGGCTACACCTTC.

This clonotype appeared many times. CDR3 in amino acids: CASSQVVGTREQYF. The CDR3 nucleotides are TGTGCCAGCAGCCAAGTGGTGGGCACACGCGAGCAGTACTTC. The chain employs TRBV14 and TRBJ2-7; unclear D gene. CDR1 is SGHDN, CDR2 FVKESK, per germline. The CDR3 extends over 14 amino acids. Between the trimmed V and J ends, which lost 1 base and 6 bases, there was a span of 13 bases.

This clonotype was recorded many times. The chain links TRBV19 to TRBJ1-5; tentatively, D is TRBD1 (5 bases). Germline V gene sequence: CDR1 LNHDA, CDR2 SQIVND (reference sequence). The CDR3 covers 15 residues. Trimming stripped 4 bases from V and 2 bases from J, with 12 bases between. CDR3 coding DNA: TGTGCCAGTAGTAGGGGAACAGGAGGCAATCAGCCCCAGCATTTT. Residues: CASSRGTGGNQPQHF.

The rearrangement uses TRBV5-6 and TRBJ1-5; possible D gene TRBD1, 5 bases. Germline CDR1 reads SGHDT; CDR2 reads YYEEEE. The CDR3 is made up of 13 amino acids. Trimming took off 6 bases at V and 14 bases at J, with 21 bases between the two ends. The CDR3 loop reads CASNKGTSGYEHF. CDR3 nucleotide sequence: TGTGCCAGCAACAAAGGGACTAGCGGCTACGAGCATTTT.

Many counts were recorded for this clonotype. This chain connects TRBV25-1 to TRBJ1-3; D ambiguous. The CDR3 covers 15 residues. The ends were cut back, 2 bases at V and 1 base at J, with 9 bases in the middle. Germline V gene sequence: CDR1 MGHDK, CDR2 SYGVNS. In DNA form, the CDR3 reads TGTGCCAGCAGTGAAAGTTGGTCTTCTGGAAACACCATATATTTT. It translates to CASSESWSSGNTIYF.

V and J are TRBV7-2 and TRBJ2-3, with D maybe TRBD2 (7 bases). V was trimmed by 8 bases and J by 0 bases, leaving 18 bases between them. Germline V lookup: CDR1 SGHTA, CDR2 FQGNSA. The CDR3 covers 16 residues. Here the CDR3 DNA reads TGTGCCAGCGAAGGAGGGGGAGGGCTCAGCACAGATACGCAGTATTTT. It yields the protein CASEGGGGLSTDTQYF.

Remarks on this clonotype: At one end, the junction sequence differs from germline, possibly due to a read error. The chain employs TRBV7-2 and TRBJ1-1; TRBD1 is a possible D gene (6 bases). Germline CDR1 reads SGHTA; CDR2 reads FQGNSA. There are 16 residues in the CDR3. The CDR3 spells CASSLIQGSQGTEAFF. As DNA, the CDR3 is TGCGCCAGCAGCTTGATTCAGGGGTCGCAAGGCACTGAAGCTTTCTTT.

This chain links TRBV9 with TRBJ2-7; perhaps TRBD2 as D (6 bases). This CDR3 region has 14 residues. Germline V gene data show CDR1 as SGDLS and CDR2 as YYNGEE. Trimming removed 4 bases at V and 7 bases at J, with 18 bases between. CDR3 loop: CASSLVEGVGEQYF. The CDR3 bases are TGTGCCAGCAGCTTGGTGGAGGGAGTGGGGGAGCAGTACTTC.

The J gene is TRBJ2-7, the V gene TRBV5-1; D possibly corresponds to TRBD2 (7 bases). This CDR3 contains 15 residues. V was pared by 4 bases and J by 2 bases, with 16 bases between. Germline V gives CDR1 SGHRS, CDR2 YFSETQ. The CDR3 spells CASSPYREGPYEQYF. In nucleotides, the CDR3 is TGCGCCAGCAGCCCCTACAGGGAGGGTCCCTACGAGCAGTACTTC.

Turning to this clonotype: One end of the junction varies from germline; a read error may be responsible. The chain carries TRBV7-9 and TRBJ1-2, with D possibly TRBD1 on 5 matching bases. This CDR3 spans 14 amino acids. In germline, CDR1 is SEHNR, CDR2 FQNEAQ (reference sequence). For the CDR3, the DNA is TGTGCCAGCAGCCCTGGGGGAATTACGGTTGGCTACGCCTTC. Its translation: CASSPGGITVGYAF.